This T cell receptor (beta chain) is from a study of OX40 agonist ivuxolimab in advanced cancers. Study-wide background: Males comprised 75% to 90% of the group, whose mean age was about 61 years (range 23 to 79).

V was trimmed by 4 bases and J by 1 base, leaving 8 bases between them. Germline V CDR1 and CDR2: SGDLS, YYNGEE. The CDR3 spans 13 residues. Sequencing was performed with immunoSEQ multiplex PCR; in TCRdb, only in-frame clones are kept and a portion is missing. The data contain tens of thousands of clones, approximately 86% of them singletons. Autoimmune disease history or systemic immunosuppression disqualified patients. Collection of blood occurred at baseline, at cycle 4 day 1, and at cycle 7 day 1. The chain recombines TRBV9 with TRBJ2-5; D not certain. The source was CD4+ or CD8+ T cells sorted from blood, collected in a trial of the OX40 agonist ivuxolimab. The source is an adult with an advanced solid tumor such as melanoma, head and neck, liver or kidney cancer. This CDR3 reads CASSYGTQETQYF. As DNA, the CDR3 is TGTGCCAGCAGCTACGGCACCCAAGAGACCCAGTACTTC.